This T cell receptor (beta chain) stems from a study of cytomegalovirus exposure and HLA in healthy donors. Study-level findings and limits: Analysis performed later found 16,000 or so TCR beta sequences associated with HLA alleles at 0.05 false discovery rate.

On this clone itself: Its antigen is currently unknown.

60 Vbeta and 13 Jbeta primers were used in PCR. TCRdb's table, derived via immunoSEQ multiplex PCR, lists solely in-frame clones and lacks some. The table has roughly 190,000 clones, approximately 80% seen once. Trimming took off 2 bases at V and 0 bases at J, with 10 bases between the two ends. The CDR3 is 15 residues long. The V gene's germline CDR1 is SGHNT and CDR2 YYREEE (reference sequence). The receptor's source is a woman in her twenties or thirties in good health and CMV-seropositive. The chain joins TRBV5-4 to TRBJ2-3; tentative D call: TRBD2 (5 bases). Source material: PBMCs. CDR3 DNA sequence: TGTGCCAGCAGCTTACCGGGGTCTAGCACAGATACGCAGTATTTT. Translation gives CASSLPGSSTDTQYF. The full variable domain, rest sourced from reference TRBV5-4 and TRBJ2-3, is ETGVTQSPTHLIKTRGQQVTLRCSSQSGHNTVSWYQQALGQGPQFIFQYYREEENGRGNFPPRFSGLQFPNYSSELNVNALELDDSALYLCASSLPGSSTDTQYFGPGTRLTVL.